This TCR beta chain was recovered during a study of blood T cell repertoires in COVID-19. The wider study: The study drew acute and convalescent COVID-19 samples from the United States, Italy and Spain.

Germline V gene data show CDR1 as MNHEY and CDR2 as SMNVEV (reference sequence). CDR3 length: 17 amino acids. The V segment lost 4 bases and the J segment 0 bases; nucleotides outside the gene matches: 9. In the original analysis: Estimation of nucleated cell counts relied on the amplification of reference gene primers. Generated by immunoSEQ multiplex PCR, the TCRdb table keeps only in-frame clones and is missing some. That table is the source of V, J and clone size, and D and trimming were worked out from the DNA. Among 200,000 to 250,000 clones listed, about 88% were seen once. The chain links TRBV27 to TRBJ2-1, with 7 bases identical to TRBD1. Sequencing input: peripheral blood. The TCR sequence derives from a woman aged 45-65 years with COVID-19, enrolled during active disease. The CDR3 DNA sequence: TGTGCCAGCAGTTCGAAACTAGACAGGGACTCCTACAATGAGCAGTTCTTC. Its protein product is CASSSKLDRDSYNEQFF.